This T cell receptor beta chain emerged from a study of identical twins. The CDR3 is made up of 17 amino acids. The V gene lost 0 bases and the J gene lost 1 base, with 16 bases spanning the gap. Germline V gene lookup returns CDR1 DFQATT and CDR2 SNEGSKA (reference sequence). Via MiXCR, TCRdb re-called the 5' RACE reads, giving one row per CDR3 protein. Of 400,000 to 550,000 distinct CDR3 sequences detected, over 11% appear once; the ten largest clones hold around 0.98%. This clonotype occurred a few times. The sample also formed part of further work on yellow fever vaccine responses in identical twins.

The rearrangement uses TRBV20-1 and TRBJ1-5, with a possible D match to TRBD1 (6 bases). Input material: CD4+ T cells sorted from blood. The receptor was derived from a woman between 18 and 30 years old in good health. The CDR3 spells CSARDRGRGASNQPQHF. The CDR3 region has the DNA TGCAGTGCTAGAGATAGGGGCCGGGGGGCCAGCAATCAGCCCCAGCATTTT.